The T cell receptor beta chain described here comes from a study of blood T cell repertoires in COVID-19. Across the study: Samples taken during acute and convalescent COVID-19 were collected in the United States, Italy and Spain. In each case, the material was cDNA or gDNA derived from T cells, B-cell-depleted T cells, or PBMCs.

In the study's own analysis: Amplification of reference gene primers was used by the study to estimate nucleated cell counts. TCRdb's copy holds only in-frame clones and misses some; the assay was immunoSEQ multiplex PCR. D and trimming come from the DNA, and the V and J calls and clone size come from that table. The sample yields about 160,000 clones, about 85% seen once. This CDR3 contains 18 residues. Germline trimming cut 1 base from V and 0 bases from J; bases unmatched to any gene: 6. In germline, CDR1 is LGHNA, CDR2 YNFKEQ. The source is a man in his sixties who had recovered from COVID-19. Sequencing input: peripheral blood. The chain joins TRBV4-2 to TRBJ2-2, with 9 positions matching TRBD2. This CDR3 is CASSQVAGVDSNTGELFF. In nucleotides, the CDR3 is TGTGCCAGCAGCCAAGTAGCGGGGGTCGATTCGAACACCGGGGAGCTGTTTTTT.